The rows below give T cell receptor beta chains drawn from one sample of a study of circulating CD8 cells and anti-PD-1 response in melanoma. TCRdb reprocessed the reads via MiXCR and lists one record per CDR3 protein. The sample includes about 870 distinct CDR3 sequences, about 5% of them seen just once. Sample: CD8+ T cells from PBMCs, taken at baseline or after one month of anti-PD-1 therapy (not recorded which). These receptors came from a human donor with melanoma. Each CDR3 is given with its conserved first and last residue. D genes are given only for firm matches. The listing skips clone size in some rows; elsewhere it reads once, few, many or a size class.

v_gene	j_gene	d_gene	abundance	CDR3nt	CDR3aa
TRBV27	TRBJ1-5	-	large	TGTGCCAGCGCCTTAGGGGGGGGAGATCAGCCCCAGCATTTT	CASALGGGDQPQHF
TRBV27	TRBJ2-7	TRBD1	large	TGTGCCAGCAGTTCCCCCCGGACAGGGGGGCCGGACGAGCAGTACTTC	CASSSPRTGGPDEQYF
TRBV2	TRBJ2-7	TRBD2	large	TGTGCCAGCAGCGATAGCGGGGGACCCTTGTACGAGCAGTACTTC	CASSDSGGPLYEQYF
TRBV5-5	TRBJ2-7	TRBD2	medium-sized	TGTGCCAGCAGCCTCACCGGGACTAGCGGAGAGGGGCAGTACTTC	CASSLTGTSGEGQYF
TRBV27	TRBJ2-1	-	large	TGTGCCAGCAACCCCTCAAGGGTCCTCTACAATGAGCAGTTCTTC	CASNPSRVLYNEQFF
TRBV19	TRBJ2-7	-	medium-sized	TGTGCCAGTAGTACCTCCTGGGGGATGGTGGTTTACGAGCAGTACTTC	CASSTSWGMVVYEQYF
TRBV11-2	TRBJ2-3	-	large	TGTGCCAGCAGCTTAGTAACGGGAGACTACACAGATACGCAGTATTTT	CASSLVTGDYTDTQYF
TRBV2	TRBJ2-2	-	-	TGTGCCGGAGGGAGGACAGATAACACCGGGGAGCTGTTTTTT	CAGGRTDNTGELFF
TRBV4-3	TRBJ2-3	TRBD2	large	TGCGCCAGCAGCCAAGATACTAGCGGGGGCGGGAGAGATACGCAGTATTTT	CASSQDTSGGGRDTQYF
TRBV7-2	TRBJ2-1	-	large	TGTGCCAGCAGCTTAGGGTTCCAGCGCTCCTACAATGAGCAGTTCTTC	CASSLGFQRSYNEQFF
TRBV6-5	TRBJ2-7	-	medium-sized	TGTGCCAGCAGTTACCAGGCAGGGGCTTCCTACGAGCAGTACTTC	CASSYQAGASYEQYF
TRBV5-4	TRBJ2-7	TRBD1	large	TGTGCCAGCAGCCTAGGGACAGGGCTAGACGAGCAGTACTTC	CASSLGTGLDEQYF
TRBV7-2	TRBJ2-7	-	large	TGTGCCAGCAGCTTAGACTCGCGAACCTACGAGCAGTACTTC	CASSLDSRTYEQYF
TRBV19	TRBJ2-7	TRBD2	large	TGTGCCAGTAGTATAGCAAGCGGGAGGGCCTACGAGCAGTACTTC	CASSIASGRAYEQYF
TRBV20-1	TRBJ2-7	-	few	TGCAGTGCTACTGTAGGGTTGGGCGAGCAGTACTTC	CSATVGLGEQYF
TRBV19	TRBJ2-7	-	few	TGTGCCAGTAGTATGCCAGGGGACCCCTACGAGCAGTACTTC	CASSMPGDPYEQYF
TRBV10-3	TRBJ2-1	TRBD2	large	TGTGCCATCAGTGAGTGGCGGGAGGACGATGAGCAGTTCTTC	CAISEWREDDEQFF
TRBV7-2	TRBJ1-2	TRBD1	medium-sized	TGTGCCAGCAGCTTAGGACAGGGGTATGGCTACACCTTC	CASSLGQGYGYTF
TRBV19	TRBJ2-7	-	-	TGTGCCAGTAGTCCAGCTCTCTCCTACGAGCAGTACTTC	CASSPALSYEQYF
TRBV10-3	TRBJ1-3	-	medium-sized	TGTGCCATTCAGGTGACGAGCTCTGGAAACACCATATATTTT	CAIQVTSSGNTIYF
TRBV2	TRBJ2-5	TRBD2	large	TGTGCCAGCAGTGTCCTTCGGACTAGCGGGATCCAAGAGACCCAGTACTTC	CASSVLRTSGIQETQYF
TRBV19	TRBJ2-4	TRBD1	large	TGTGCCAGTAGTACCGATCCGGGACAGGGGGGTTGGTATCTTTCAAACATTCAGTACTTC	CASSTDPGQGGWYLSNIQYF
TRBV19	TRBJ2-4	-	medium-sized	TGTGCCAGTAGTCGGGGCGGTGAATTAGCCAAAAACATTCAGTACTTC	CASSRGGELAKNIQYF
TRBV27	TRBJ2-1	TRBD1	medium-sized	TGTGCCAGCAAACTGACAGGGGGCGGATACAATGAGCAGTTCTTC	CASKLTGGGYNEQFF
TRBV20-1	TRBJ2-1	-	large	TGCAGTGCCCCCGGCCGGACGGGATTGAACAATGAGCAGTTCTTC	CSAPGRTGLNNEQFF
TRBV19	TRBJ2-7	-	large	TGTGCCAGTAACATCCCCGAAACAGCGGCAACCTACGAGCAGTACTTC	CASNIPETAATYEQYF
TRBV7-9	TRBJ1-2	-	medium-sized	TGTGCCAGCAGCCTAGGGGAGGACCACCCTTATGGCTACACCTTC	CASSLGEDHPYGYTF
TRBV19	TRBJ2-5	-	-	TGTGCCAGTAGTATAGATCTGGAGACCCAGTACTTC	CASSIDLETQYF
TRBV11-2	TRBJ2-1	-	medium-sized	TGTGCCAGCAGCCGTAGTGGCGGGGACAATGAGCAGTTCTTC	CASSRSGGDNEQFF
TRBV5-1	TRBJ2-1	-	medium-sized	TGCGCCAGCACCAAGGATGGGGGATGGCTCAATGAGCAGTTCTTC	CASTKDGGWLNEQFF
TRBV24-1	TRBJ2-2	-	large	TGTGCCACCAGTGTAAGGAGCCCCGGGGAGCTGTTTTTT	CATSVRSPGELFF
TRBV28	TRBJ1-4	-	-	TGTGCCAGCAGTTTTTTTCGTGGGGGCGAAGAAAAACTGTTTTTT	CASSFFRGGEEKLFF
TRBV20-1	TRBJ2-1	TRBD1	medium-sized	TGCAGTGCTCTAGCCCGGGACAGAACCTACAATGAGCAGTTCTTC	CSALARDRTYNEQFF
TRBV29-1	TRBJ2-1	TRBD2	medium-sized	TGCAGCGTTTACCCCAGCGGGAGGGCTGATGAGCAGTTCTTC	CSVYPSGRADEQFF
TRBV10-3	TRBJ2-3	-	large	TGTGCCATCAGTGGGTCCTCAGGGTTCGGCACAGATACGCAGTATTTT	CAISGSSGFGTDTQYF
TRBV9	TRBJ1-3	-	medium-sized	TGTGCCAGCAGCGTCCCCAGCTCTGGAAACACCATATATTTT	CASSVPSSGNTIYF
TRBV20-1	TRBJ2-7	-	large	TGCAGTGCTAGAGGATCTTGGGGCACGGTCGAGCAGTACTTC	CSARGSWGTVEQYF
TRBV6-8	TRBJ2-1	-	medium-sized	TGTGCCAGCAGTTTCGACGAAAGCTCCTACAATGAGCAGTTCTTC	CASSFDESSYNEQFF
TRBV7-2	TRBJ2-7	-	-	TGTGCCAGCAGCCCAAATTACGAGCAGTACTTC	CASSPNYEQYF
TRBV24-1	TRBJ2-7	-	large	TGTGCCACCAGTGACGTAGGGTCGGTCGAGCAGTACTTC	CATSDVGSVEQYF
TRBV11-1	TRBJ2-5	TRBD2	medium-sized	TGTGCCAGCAGCTCCGGACTAGCGGGGGAAGAGACCCAGTACTTC	CASSSGLAGEETQYF
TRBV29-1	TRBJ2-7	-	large	TGCAGCGTTGAAGGCGCCGGCAACGACTACGAGCAGTACTTC	CSVEGAGNDYEQYF
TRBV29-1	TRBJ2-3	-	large	TGCAGCGTTTTGGGTGGGGTTATTGTTACGCAGTATTTT	CSVLGGVIVTQYF
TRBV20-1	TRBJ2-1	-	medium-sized	TGCAGTGCGGGAGAGGTGGGCCTAGCGAGGTATGAGCAGTTCTTC	CSAGEVGLARYEQFF
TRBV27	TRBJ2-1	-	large	TGTGCCAGCAGTGTAGGGTATACTTACTCCTACAATGAGCAGTTCTTC	CASSVGYTYSYNEQFF
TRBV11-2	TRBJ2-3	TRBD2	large	TGTGCCAGCAGCTTAGACGGGAGGGCCGGAGATACGCAGTATTTT	CASSLDGRAGDTQYF
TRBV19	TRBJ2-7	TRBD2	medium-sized	TGTGCCAGTAGTATTGTCCCCGGGGGGGCCTACGAGCAGTACTTC	CASSIVPGGAYEQYF
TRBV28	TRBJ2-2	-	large	TGTGCCAGCAAGGTCAGCGGGGAGCTGTTTTTT	CASKVSGELFF
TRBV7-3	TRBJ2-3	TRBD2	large	TGTGCCAGCAGCGAAACCGGACTAGCGGGGGTAAATACGCAGTATTTT	CASSETGLAGVNTQYF
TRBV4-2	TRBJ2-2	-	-	TGTGCCAGCAGCCTGGGGACACCCACCGGGGAGCTGTTTTTT	CASSLGTPTGELFF
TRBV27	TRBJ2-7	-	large	TGTGCCAGCAGCCTATTTGACGGTACCTACGAGCAGTACTTC	CASSLFDGTYEQYF
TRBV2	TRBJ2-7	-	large	TGTGCCAGCAACACCGGGACCACCAACTACGAGCAGTACTTC	CASNTGTTNYEQYF
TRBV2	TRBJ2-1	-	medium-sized	TGTGCCAGCAGGAGAGGGGGGAGTTCAGGCAATGAGCAGTTCTTC	CASRRGGSSGNEQFF
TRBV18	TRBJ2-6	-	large	TGTGCCAGCTCACCACCCTTCGAAGGTTCTGGGGCCAACGTCCTGACTTTC	CASSPPFEGSGANVLTF
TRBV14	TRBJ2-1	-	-	TGTGCCAGCAGCCAAGATTATAACCAGTACAATGAGCAGTTCTTC	CASSQDYNQYNEQFF